Given below is one T cell receptor beta chain in context. This clone was detected once. No cognate antigen has been identified for it. The sample holds no much larger clone one base away, and base qualities are not on file. The data were obtained in a study of blood T cell repertoires in COVID-19 (dated by TCRdb to 2020 to 2022). Context from the whole study: The collaborator samples originated in the United States, Italy and Spain and spanned the acute and convalescent phases of COVID-19. The material from the prospective study consisted of cDNA or gDNA derived from T cells, B-cell-depleted T cells, or PBMCs. Subjects who had been exposed to COVID-19, were actively infected with it, or had recovered from it provided the deeply sampled blood TCRbeta repertoires that made up the dataset. The repertoires were released in a freely available public database intended as a resource for research on the immune response to SARS-CoV-2. The samples were drawn from the first 160 participants of the ongoing ImmuneRACE study and from under 1,500 subjects provided by 6 global collaborators. Sample metadata almost always included a de-identified subject ID, COVID-19 status, age in years and sex. Where available, HLA class I and class II types were obtained from metadata supplied by the sample provider rather than from assay-based typing. Study-wide conclusions, independent of this receptor: Clinical and demographic metadata were provided uncurated, with the amount varying by source and participant.

Another Seattle source contributed samples from volunteer blood donors who had recovered from COVID-19. Collaborating institutions collected whole blood in K2EDTA tubes following their own protocols. Collaborator samples were shipped for TCRbeta analysis as frozen whole blood, isolated PBMCs, or DNA extracted from either sample type. TCRbeta CDR3 regions were amplified from genomic DNA by means of the immunoSEQ Assay, a bias-controlled multiplex PCR. The authors processed their data as follows. The number of nucleated cells in each sample was estimated from the amplification of reference gene primers within the assay. To quantify the absolute abundance of each unique TCRbeta CDR3 rearrangement, sequence reads were collapsed and filtered. For each sample, productive Simpson clonality was calculated as the square root of Simpson's diversity index over productive rearrangements. The source is immuneACCESS, and TCRdb retained only in-frame sequences with V and J called. Part of the clones is not carried over; for the studies checked, unresolved V genes explain less than half of this, and the remainder is unexplained. That table furnishes V, J and clone size, whereas the DNA furnished D and trimming. The sample has some 130,000 clones on record, around four fifths of them singletons. The top ten constitute about a tenth of the sample.

From the cysteine through the phenylalanine, the CDR3 covers 16 amino acids. The CDR3 DNA has 48 bases and is translated from base 1. The CDR1 and CDR2 encoded by the germline V gene (reference sequence) are SEHNR and FQNEAQ. Deletion took 3 bases off V and 2 bases off J, with a span of 15 bases between the germline ends. The V gene is TRBV7-9 and the J gene is TRBJ2-3; the D gene is not confidently resolved. The source of this sequence is a man aged 60 to 69 who had recovered from COVID-19. The source material was peripheral blood. The nucleotide sequence is given as TGTGCCAGCAGCTTGGCACGGCTAGGCCTCACAGATACGCAGTATTTT. Its protein product is CASSLARLGLTDTQYF.